Presented here are 27 T cell receptor beta chains from one specimen sequenced in a study of cytomegalovirus exposure and HLA in healthy donors. Produced via immunoSEQ multiplex PCR; TCRdb's table is partial and in-frame only. The sample lists around 190,000 clones, around nine tenths occurring once. Sequencing input: PBMCs. All receptors derive from a man aged 25-45 years in good health and CMV-seropositive.

The genes are TRBV11-2 and TRBJ2-7; TRBD1 aligns across 9 bases. The CDR3 loop spans 14 amino acids. Trimming removed 4 bases from V and 2 bases from J; junction bases left unmatched: 3. Germline V gives CDR1 SGHAT, CDR2 FQNNGV. CDR3 sequence (DNA): TGTGCCAGCAGCTGGGACAGGGTTGCCTACGAGCAGTACTTC. This encodes CASSWDRVAYEQYF.

The chain carries TRBV7-2 and TRBJ1-1; D not certain. Germline CDR1 and CDR2: SGHTA and FQGNSA. The V gene lost 1 base and the J gene lost 5 bases, with 8 bases spanning the gap. The CDR3 runs 13 residues. CDR3 sequence reads: CASSLGGDTEAFF. In nucleotides, the CDR3 is TGTGCCAGCAGCTTAGGGGGAGATACTGAAGCTTTCTTT.

This sequence joins TRBV14 and TRBJ2-5, with D hard to call. CDR1 is SGHDN and CDR2 is FVKESK in the germline V gene. V was clipped by 1 base and J by 0 bases, with 9 bases between them. This CDR3 is 15 amino acids long. CDR3 DNA sequence: TGTGCCAGCAGCCAAGGGATGGGGTACCAAGAGACCCAGTACTTC. This gives the protein CASSQGMGYQETQYF. The full variable domain, with the rest looked up from reference TRBV14 and TRBJ2-5, is EAGVTQFPSHSVIEKGQTVTLRCDPISGHDNLYWYRRVMGKEIKFLLHFVKESKQDESGMPNNRFLAERTGGTYSTLKVQPAELEDSGVYFCASSQGMGYQETQYFGPGTRLLVL.

The chain couples TRBV9 to TRBJ2-1; 10 nucleotides align to TRBD2. This CDR3 contains 15 residues. The germline V gene has CDR1 SGDLS and CDR2 YYNGEE. Germline trimming cut 4 bases from V and 4 bases from J; bases unmatched to any gene: 5. CDR3 residues: CASSLTSGPYNEQFF. CDR3 coding DNA: TGTGCCAGCAGCTTGACTAGCGGGCCTTACAATGAGCAGTTCTTC. Drawing the rest from reference TRBV9 and TRBJ2-1, the complete variable domain is DSGVTQTPKHLITATGQRVTLRCSPRSGDLSVYWYQQSLDQGLQFLIQYYNGEERAKGNILERFSAQQFPDLHSELNLSSLELGDSALYFCASSLTSGPYNEQFFGPGTRLTVL.

V gene TRBV5-6 combines with J gene TRBJ1-4, with no clear D. The CDR3 extends over 14 amino acids. The germline V and J ends were trimmed by 4 bases and 3 bases, with 10 bases remaining between them. Germline V lookup: CDR1 SGHDT, CDR2 YYEEEE. In DNA, the CDR3 is TGTGCCAGCAGCATGCGGGCCGCTAATGAAAAACTGTTTTTT. Amino acid sequence: CASSMRAANEKLFF.

This clone has a single count. This chain joins TRBV27 and TRBJ1-3; TRBD1 matches 9 bases. The V and J ends lost 8 bases and 4 bases, in that order; junction bases with no gene match: 3. Germline V gene sequence: CDR1 MNHEY, CDR2 SMNVEV (reference sequence). This CDR3 comprises 13 residues. The CDR3 DNA follows: TGTGCCAGCCGGACAGGGGCCGGAAACACCATATATTTT. Translation: CASRTGAGNTIYF.

The chain recombines TRBV5-1 with TRBJ2-2; D call uncertain. Germline V gene data show CDR1 as SGHRS and CDR2 as YFSETQ. This CDR3 is 16 amino acids long. V lost 4 bases to trimming and J lost 1 base, with 14 bases between them. CDR3 DNA sequence: TGCGCCAGCAGCAAAAAGGGCAGCAAGAACACCGGGGAGCTGTTTTTT. It specifies CASSKKGSKNTGELFF.

This chain uses TRBV7-9 with TRBJ2-3; D is unclear. Germline-derived CDR1 and CDR2 are SEHNR and FQNEAQ (reference sequence). Trimming cost V 5 bases and J 2 bases, with 5 bases left between them. There are 12 residues in the CDR3. The chain's CDR3 is CASSLDTDTQYF. The CDR3 DNA sequence: TGTGCCAGCAGCCTTGACACAGATACGCAGTATTTT. Based on the CDR3 plus reference TRBV7-9 and TRBJ2-3, the full variable domain is DTGVSQNPRHKITKRGQNVTFRCDPISEHNRLYWYRQTLGQGPEFLTYFQNEAQLEKSRLLSDRFSAERPKGSFSTLEIQRTEQGDSAMYLCASSLDTDTQYFGPGTRLTVL.

The CDR3 region has the DNA TGTGCCAGAAGCGTCATGGGGGCTGGCTACACCTTC. It translates to CARSVMGAGYTF. The chain has TRBV5-3 and TRBJ1-2, with D possibly TRBD1 on 6 matching bases. TRBV5-3 is filed as an ORF, its function uncertain. The CDR3 totals 12 residues. The germline V and J ends were trimmed by 4 bases and 7 bases, with 11 bases remaining between them.

The J gene is TRBJ1-5, the V gene TRBV6-6; 8 nucleotides line up with TRBD1. J was trimmed by 3 bases and V by 8 bases; bases with no gene match: 6. The germline V gene encodes CDR1 MNHNY and CDR2 SVGAGI (reference sequence). The CDR3 is 14 residues long. The CDR3 region is CASRRTGSNQPQHF. The CDR3 DNA is TGTGCCAGCCGAAGGACAGGGTCCAATCAGCCCCAGCATTTT.

The chain links TRBV29-1 to TRBJ2-3; no firm D call. CDR3 length: 13 residues. Looked up from germline, CDR1 is SQVTM and CDR2 is ANQGSEA. Trimming removed 5 bases from V and 2 bases from J, with 11 bases in between. CDR3 in DNA: TGCAGCGTTTGGATTTCGGACACAGATACGCAGTATTTT. It is translated as CSVWISDTDTQYF.

The chain is built from TRBV6-4 and TRBJ2-5; weak D call: TRBD1 (5 bases). This CDR3 has 12 residues. V was pared by 8 bases and J by 4 bases, with 11 bases between. In germline, CDR1 is MRHNA, CDR2 SNTAGT. CDR3 sequence (DNA): TGTGCCAGCGGGGCAGGCAGAGAGACCCAGTACTTC. Protein: CASGAGRETQYF.

This chain links TRBV5-4 with TRBJ1-2, with 12 bases that match TRBD1. CDR3 length: 16 amino acids. Germline CDR1 reads SGHNT; CDR2 reads YYREEE (reference sequence). V lost 4 bases to trimming and J lost 4 bases; unmatched junction nucleotides: 8. The CDR3 sequence: CASSTGTGGATYGYTF. DNA for the CDR3: TGTGCCAGCAGCACCGGGACAGGGGGCGCGACCTATGGCTACACCTTC.

The gene calls are TRBV27 and TRBJ1-5; TRBD1 is a possible D gene (5 bases). Deletions cut 3 bases from V and 2 bases from J, with 11 bases between. Germline CDR1 reads MNHEY; CDR2 reads SMNVEV (reference sequence). The CDR3 has 15 residues. The CDR3 DNA follows: TGTGCCAGCAGTTTCACAGGCGTTGGCAATCAGCCCCAGCATTTT. This translates into CASSFTGVGNQPQHF.

The rearrangement uses TRBV9 and TRBJ1-2; possibly TRBD1 for D (5 bases). Trimming shortened V by 5 bases and J by 4 bases, and 15 bases separated the two germline ends. The CDR3 runs to 14 residues. CDR1 SGDLS and CDR2 YYNGEE come from the germline V gene. Here the CDR3 DNA reads TGTGCCAGCAGTGGGACGGACCTACGCTATGGCTACACCTTC. The encoded protein is CASSGTDLRYGYTF.

The gene calls are TRBV7-2 and TRBJ1-2; maybe TRBD1 (5 bases). Germline V gives CDR1 SGHTA, CDR2 FQGNSA. This CDR3 contains 15 residues. The germline V and J ends were trimmed by 2 bases and 8 bases, with 18 bases remaining between them. The CDR3 reads CASSLTPAGPPGYTF. CDR3 DNA sequence: TGTGCCAGCAGCTTAACCCCGGCGGGGCCCCCGGGCTACACCTTC.

The genes are TRBV28 and TRBJ1-5; no clear D gene. From germline, CDR1 is MDHEN and CDR2 SYDVKM. This CDR3 region has 13 residues. V lost 2 bases to trimming and J lost 7 bases, with 9 bases between them. The DNA for the CDR3 is TGTGCCAGCAGTTTAGCACCTGGCCAGCCCCAGCATTTT. This sequence encodes CASSLAPGQPQHF. The variable domain in full, completed from reference TRBV28 and TRBJ1-5, reads DVKVTQSSRYLVKRTGEKVFLECVQDMDHENMFWYRQDPGLGLRLIYFSYDVKMKEKGDIPEGYSVSREKKERFSLILESASTNQTSMYLCASSLAPGQPQHFGDGTRLSIL.

The chain is built from TRBV11-2 and TRBJ2-7; 9 bases line up with TRBD2. V dropped 1 base and J dropped 3; count of bases not matched to a gene: 10. CDR3 length: 17 residues. CDR1 is SGHAT and CDR2 is FQNNGV in the germline V gene. CDR3 region: CASSLAGASGVIYEQYF. The CDR3 region has the DNA TGTGCCAGCAGCTTAGCCGGGGCTAGCGGGGTTATCTACGAGCAGTACTTC.

The V call is TRBV6-5, the J call TRBJ2-1, with D perhaps TRBD1 or TRBD2 (6 bases each). In germline, CDR1 is MNHEY, CDR2 SVGAGI. Trimming removed 5 bases from V and 10 bases from J, with 12 bases in between. The CDR3 contains 12 residues. The CDR3, as DNA: TGTGCCAGCAGTCGGGGGACAAACGAGCAGTTCTTC. Translating gives CASSRGTNEQFF.

V and J are TRBV5-6 and TRBJ1-2, with TRBD1 identical over 9 bases. V gave up 4 bases and J gave up 3 bases; unmatched junction bases: 7. CDR3 size: 15 residues. CDR1 and CDR2 (germline): SGHDT, YYEEEE. CDR3: CASSLQGARDYGYTF. The CDR3 bases are TGTGCCAGCAGCCTACAGGGGGCGCGTGACTATGGCTACACCTTC.

The chain uses TRBV9 and TRBJ1-4, with D uncertain. V was clipped by 0 bases and J by 3 bases, with 9 bases between them. The CDR3 is 15 amino acids. Germline V gene sequence: CDR1 SGDLS, CDR2 YYNGEE. The CDR3 here is CASSVGSSPNEKLFF. The CDR3 bases are TGTGCCAGCAGCGTAGGGTCTTCTCCTAATGAAAAACTGTTTTTT.

V is TRBV19 and J is TRBJ1-5; the D gene is possibly TRBD1 (6 bases). Germline assignment: CDR1 LNHDA and CDR2 SQIVND (reference sequence). The CDR3 totals 16 residues. V lost 3 bases, J lost 1 base, and 13 bases lay in between. As DNA, the CDR3 is TGTGCCAGTAGTATGGGGGGGGCGTTGAGCAATCAGCCCCAGCATTTT. Translated: CASSMGGALSNQPQHF.

The chain recombines TRBV19 with TRBJ2-1, with 7 bases that match TRBD1. CDR1 LNHDA and CDR2 SQIVND come from the germline V gene (reference sequence). This CDR3 comprises 13 residues. The V segment lost 9 bases and the J segment 4 bases; nucleotides outside the gene matches: 6. The CDR3 reads CASRDSTYNEQFF. Written as DNA, the CDR3 is TGTGCCAGCCGGGACAGTACTTACAATGAGCAGTTCTTC.

This clone has just a few counts. Since a much larger clone is just one base distant, this may be a read error. This chain connects TRBV7-2 to TRBJ1-5; the D is unclear. V shed 1 base and J shed 3 bases, with 7 bases lying between them. This CDR3 has 14 residues. Germline CDR1 and CDR2: SGHTA and FQGNSA. CDR3 amino acids: CASSLGGNNQPQHF. CDR3 DNA sequence: TGTGCCAGCAGCTTAGGAGGGAACAATCAGCCCCAGCATTTT.

This chain links TRBV5-1 with TRBJ2-5, with D perhaps given as TRBD1 or TRBD2 (6 bases each). The germline V gene has CDR1 SGHRS and CDR2 YFSETQ. The germline V and J ends were trimmed by 5 bases and 5 bases, with 10 bases remaining between them. The CDR3 spans 12 residues. The CDR3, as DNA: TGCGCCAGCAGGGGGGGCGGTGAGACCCAGTACTTC. As protein: CASRGGGETQYF.

This rearrangement joins TRBV11-2 to TRBJ1-3; D is perhaps TRBD1 (5 bases). CDR1 and CDR2 from the germline V gene are SGHAT and FQNNGV. Between the trimmed V and J ends, which lost 5 bases and 4 bases, there was a span of 27 bases. The CDR3 spans 19 residues. The chain's CDR3 is CASSVSGTRSSRPGNTIYF. CDR3 bases: TGTGCCAGCAGCGTATCAGGGACCCGATCGTCCCGTCCCGGAAACACCATATATTTT.

This clone has just a few counts. The genes are TRBV6-1 and TRBJ2-7; TRBD2 aligns across 12 bases. Germline CDR1 and CDR2: MNHNS and SASEGT. After removal of 5 bases from V and 4 bases from J, the junction contained 6 bases not matched to a gene. This CDR3 spans 15 amino acids. The CDR3 nucleotides are TGTGCCAGCAGTCTACGGACTAGCGGGATTTACGAGCAGTACTTC. Translated: CASSLRTSGIYEQYF.